Sequencing of this T cell receptor (beta chain) was carried out in a study of blood T cell repertoires in COVID-19. For the study at large: Samples representing acute and convalescent COVID-19 were sourced from the United States, Italy and Spain. In each case, the material was cDNA or gDNA derived from T cells, B-cell-depleted T cells, or PBMCs.

Unmatched junction bases numbered 8, after V lost 4 bases and J lost 1 base. CDR1 and CDR2 (germline): SGHTS, YDEGEE. This CDR3 comprises 17 residues. Per the original data handling: Amplified reference gene primers provided the basis for estimating nucleated cell counts. Clones were sequenced by immunoSEQ multiplex PCR, and TCRdb holds only the in-frame ones, with some missing. V, J and clone size reflect that table, while D and trimming were determined from the DNA. The sample lists roughly 120,000 clones, about 90% seen once, with 4.5% to 5% in the top ten. The sequenced material came from peripheral blood. The TCR comes from a human donor in a cohort sampled during active COVID-19. The rearrangement uses TRBV5-8 and TRBJ2-3; 11 nucleotides agree with TRBD2. CDR3 in DNA: TGTGCCAGCAGCGGCTACCTAGCGGGGGGCCGCACAGATACGCAGTATTTT. It encodes CASSGYLAGGRTDTQYF.